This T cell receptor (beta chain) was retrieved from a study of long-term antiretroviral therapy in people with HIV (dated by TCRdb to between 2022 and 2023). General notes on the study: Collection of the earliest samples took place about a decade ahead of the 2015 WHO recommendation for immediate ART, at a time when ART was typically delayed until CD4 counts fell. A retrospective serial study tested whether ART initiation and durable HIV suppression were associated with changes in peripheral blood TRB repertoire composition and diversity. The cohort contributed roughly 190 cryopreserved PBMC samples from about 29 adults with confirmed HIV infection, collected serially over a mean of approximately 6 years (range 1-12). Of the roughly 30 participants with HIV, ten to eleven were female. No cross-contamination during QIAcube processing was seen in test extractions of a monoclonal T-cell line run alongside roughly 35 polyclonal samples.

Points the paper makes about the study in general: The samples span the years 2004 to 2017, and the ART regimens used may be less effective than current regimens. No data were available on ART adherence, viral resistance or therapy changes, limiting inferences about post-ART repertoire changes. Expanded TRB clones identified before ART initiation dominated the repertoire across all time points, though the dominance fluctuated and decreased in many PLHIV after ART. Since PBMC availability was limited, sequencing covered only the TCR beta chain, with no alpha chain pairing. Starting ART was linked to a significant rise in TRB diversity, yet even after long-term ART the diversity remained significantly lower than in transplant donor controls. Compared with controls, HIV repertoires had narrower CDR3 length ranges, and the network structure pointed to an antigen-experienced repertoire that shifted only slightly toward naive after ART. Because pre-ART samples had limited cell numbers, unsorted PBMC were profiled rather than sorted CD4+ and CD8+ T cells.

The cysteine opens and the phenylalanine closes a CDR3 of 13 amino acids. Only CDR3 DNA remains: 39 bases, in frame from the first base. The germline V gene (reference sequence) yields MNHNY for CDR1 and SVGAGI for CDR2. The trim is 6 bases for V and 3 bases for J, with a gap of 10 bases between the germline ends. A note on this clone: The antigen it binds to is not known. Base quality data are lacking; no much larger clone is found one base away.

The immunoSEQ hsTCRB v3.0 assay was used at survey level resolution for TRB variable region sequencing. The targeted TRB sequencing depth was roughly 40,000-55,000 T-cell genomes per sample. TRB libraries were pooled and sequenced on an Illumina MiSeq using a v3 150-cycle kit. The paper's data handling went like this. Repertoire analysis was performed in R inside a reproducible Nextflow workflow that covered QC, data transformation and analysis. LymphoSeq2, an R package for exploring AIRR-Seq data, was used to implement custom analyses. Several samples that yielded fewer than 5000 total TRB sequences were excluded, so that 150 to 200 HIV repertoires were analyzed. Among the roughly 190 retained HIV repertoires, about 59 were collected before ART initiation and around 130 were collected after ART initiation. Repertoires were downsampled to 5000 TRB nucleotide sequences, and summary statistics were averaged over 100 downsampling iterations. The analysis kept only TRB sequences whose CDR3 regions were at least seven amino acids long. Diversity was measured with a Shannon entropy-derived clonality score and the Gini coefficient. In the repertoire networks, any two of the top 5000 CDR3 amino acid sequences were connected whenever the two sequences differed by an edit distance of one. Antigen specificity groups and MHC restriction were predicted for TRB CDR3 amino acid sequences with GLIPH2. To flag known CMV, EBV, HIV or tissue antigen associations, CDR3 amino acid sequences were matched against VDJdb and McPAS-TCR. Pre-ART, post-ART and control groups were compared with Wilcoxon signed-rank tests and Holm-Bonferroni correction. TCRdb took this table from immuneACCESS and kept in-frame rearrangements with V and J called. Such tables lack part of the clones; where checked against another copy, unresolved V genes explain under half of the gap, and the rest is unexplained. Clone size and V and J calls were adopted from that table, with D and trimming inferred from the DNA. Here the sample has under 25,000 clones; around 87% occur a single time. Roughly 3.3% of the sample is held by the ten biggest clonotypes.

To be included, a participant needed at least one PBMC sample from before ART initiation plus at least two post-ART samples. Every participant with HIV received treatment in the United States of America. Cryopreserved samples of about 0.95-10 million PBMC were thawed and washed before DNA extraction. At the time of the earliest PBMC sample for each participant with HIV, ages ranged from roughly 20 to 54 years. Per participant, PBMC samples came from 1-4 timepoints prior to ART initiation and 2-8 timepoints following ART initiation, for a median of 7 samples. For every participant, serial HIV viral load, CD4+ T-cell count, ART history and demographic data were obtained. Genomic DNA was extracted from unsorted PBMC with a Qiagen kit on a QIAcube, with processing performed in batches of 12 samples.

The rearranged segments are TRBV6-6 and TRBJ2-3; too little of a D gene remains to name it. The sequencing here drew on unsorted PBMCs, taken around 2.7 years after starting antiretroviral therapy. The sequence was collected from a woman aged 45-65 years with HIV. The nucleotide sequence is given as TGTGCCAGCAGCTCTAGGAGAACAGATACGCAGTATTTT. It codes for CASSSRRTDTQYF.